The 5 T cell receptor beta chains in this list originate from one sample, sequenced in a study of type 1 and type 2 diabetes patients. Amplification started from genomic DNA. The TCR beta CDR3 region was amplified using 30 forward and 13 reverse primers. TCRdb re-called the multiplex PCR reads through MiXCR, storing one row per CDR3 protein. The top ten clones hold about 13% of a sample with 270,000 or so distinct CDR3 sequences, roughly 44% of them seen once. Specimen: peripheral blood mononuclear cells (PBMCs). Receptors were obtained from a man between 18 and 35 years old with type 2 diabetes.

This clonotype was found many times. The gene calls are TRBV30 and TRBJ1-2, with no clear D. V shed 3 bases and J shed 5 bases, with 7 bases lying between them. In germline, CDR1 is GTSNPN, CDR2 SVGIG (reference sequence). The CDR3 sequence is 11 residues long. This chain's CDR3 is CAWRVMYGYTF. CDR3 bases: TGTGCCTGGAGGGTTATGTATGGCTACACCTTC. Full variable domain (outside the CDR3, taken from reference TRBV30 and TRBJ1-2): SQTIHQWPATLVQPVGSPLSLECTVEGTSNPNLYWYRQAAGRGLQLLFYSVGIGQISSEVPQNLSASRPQDRQFILSSKKLLLSDSGFYLCAWRVMYGYTFGSGTRLTVV.

V is TRBV24-1 and J is TRBJ2-7, with D possibly being TRBD1 (6 bases). With 3 bases removed from V and 5 bases from J, the gap between germline ends came to 13 bases. This CDR3 region has 14 residues. The germline V gene has CDR1 KGHDR and CDR2 SFDVKD. CDR3 region: CATSDRDTRDEQYF. CDR3 bases: TGTGCCACCAGTGATCGGGACACGCGCGACGAGCAGTACTTC.

This clonotype was observed a handful of times. The J gene is TRBJ2-7, the V gene TRBV30, with 10 bases identical to TRBD1. CDR3 length: 17 amino acids. V was pared by 4 bases and J by 0 bases, with 12 bases of the junction left unmatched. CDR1 is GTSNPN, CDR2 SVGIG, per germline (reference sequence). The DNA for the CDR3 is TGTGCCTGGACCCCTGACAGGGGGCGAAGGAGCTCCTACGAGCAGTACTTC. It yields the protein CAWTPDRGRRSSYEQYF.

The chain employs TRBV28 and TRBJ1-5, with 8 bases fitting TRBD1. CDR1 MDHEN and CDR2 SYDVKM come from the germline V gene. This CDR3 comprises 14 residues. The trim removed 4 bases at V and 7 bases at J, leaving 6 bases unmatched. In nucleotides, the CDR3 is TGTGCCAGCAGTTATACAGGGGGTTGGCAGCCCCAGCATTTT. As protein: CASSYTGGWQPQHF.

The rearrangement joins TRBV15 to TRBJ2-5; TRBD2 agrees at 9 bases. This CDR3 spans 15 amino acids. Germline V lookup: CDR1 LNHNV, CDR2 YYDKDF (reference sequence). The V and J ends lost 6 bases and 7 bases, in that order; junction bases with no gene match: 12. CDR3 protein: CATRERGVTESTQYF. For the CDR3, the DNA is TGTGCCACCAGGGAGCGGGGGGTAACGGAGTCGACCCAGTACTTC.